The T cell receptor (beta chain) under discussion was sequenced for a study of blood T cell repertoires in COVID-19. Overall study context: The United States, Italy and Spain provided the acute and convalescent COVID-19 samples. T cells, B-cell-depleted T cells, or PBMCs supplied cDNA or gDNA.

Per the original data handling: Reference gene primer amplification gave nucleated cell count estimates. Profiled with immunoSEQ multiplex PCR; TCRdb holds only in-frame clones, not every one. V, J and clone size are those of that table, while D and trimming were read from the DNA. The repertoire holds some 170,000 clones, with 82% as singletons. This CDR3 is built from 11 residues. The ends were cut back, 3 bases at V and 4 bases at J, with 4 bases in the middle. Germline V gene data show CDR1 as LNHDA and CDR2 as SQIVND (reference sequence). The genes are TRBV19 and TRBJ2-7, with D uncertain. The clonotype was recovered from a woman between 65 and 79 years old with acute or convalescent COVID-19. The sample taken for sequencing was peripheral blood. Written as DNA, the CDR3 is TGTGCCAGTAGTATCGCGTACGAGCAGTACTTC. The encoded protein is CASSIAYEQYF.